This T cell receptor beta chain was found in a study of PD-L1 blockade in urothelial cancer. Across the whole study: Patients, treated from 2014 onward, received atezolizumab 1,200 mg intravenously every 3 weeks. Twenty-five of 29 patients were males with bladder-origin urothelial cancer.

PCRs were each spiked with synthetic TCR analog templates. Libraries were prepared by immunoSEQ multiplex PCR; TCRdb keeps only in-frame clonotypes and omits some of them. This table has 25,000 to 35,000 clones, around 87% appearing once. Trimming pared 2 bases from V and 6 bases from J, leaving 12 bases between. Germline CDR1 and CDR2: SGHDT and YYEEEE. The CDR3 covers 14 residues. Patients had locally advanced or metastatic urothelial carcinoma. The chain is built from TRBV5-6 and TRBJ1-5; the D gene is possibly TRBD1 (6 bases). This sequence originates from a man aged 50 or older with urothelial cancer. The specimen comprised PBMCs, sampled around atezolizumab (anti-PD-L1) treatment. For the CDR3, the DNA is TGTGCCAGCAGCTTTAGGGGGATCGGTCAGCCCCAGCATTTT. The encoded protein is CASSFRGIGQPQHF.